Below, 4 T cell receptor beta chains from the same sample are listed, as sequenced in a study of cytomegalovirus exposure and HLA in healthy donors. 13 Jbeta primers and 60 Vbeta primers were used for the PCR. Sequenced by immunoSEQ multiplex PCR; TCRdb stores in-frame clones only, minus some. The sample has roughly 130,000 clones, 65% to 75% seen once; the top ten hold around 5.5%. Specimen: PBMCs. The receptors shown here come from a woman in her forties or fifties in good health and CMV-seropositive.

The chain is built from TRBV7-9 and TRBJ1-4; 10 bases line up with TRBD1. V was clipped by 6 bases and J by 7 bases; unmatched bases: 11. From germline, CDR1 is SEHNR and CDR2 FQNEAQ (reference sequence). The CDR3 extends over 16 amino acids. The CDR3 nucleotides read TGTGCCAGCAGTTTTGGACCGGGACAGGGGCCTGAAAAACTGTTTTTT. Translation: CASSFGPGQGPEKLFF.

The rearrangement links TRBV30 to TRBJ2-2, with D perhaps TRBD1 (6 bases). The length of the CDR3 is 14 residues. Trimming shortened V by 7 bases and J by 4 bases, and 16 bases separated the two germline ends. Germline values: CDR1 GTSNPN, CDR2 SVGIG (reference sequence). The CDR3 bases are TGTGCCTTCACAGGGTTGCAAGGCACCGGGGAGCTGTTTTTT. Translation gives CAFTGLQGTGELFF. Combining the CDR3 with reference TRBV30 and TRBJ2-2 gives the whole variable domain SQTIHQWPATLVQPVGSPLSLECTVEGTSNPNLYWYRQAAGRGLQLLFYSVGIGQISSEVPQNLSASRPQDRQFILSSKKLLLSDSGFYLCAFTGLQGTGELFFGEGSRLTVL.

This clone was counted only a few times. V gene TRBV2 combines with J gene TRBJ2-3; 8 bases fit TRBD2. The CDR3 runs 13 residues. CDR1 and CDR2 from the germline V gene are SNHLY and FYNNEI. The trim removed 6 bases at V and 6 bases at J, leaving 5 bases unmatched. In DNA, the CDR3 is TGTGCCAGCAGAGGAACGGGGGGGGATACGCAGTATTTT. Its translation is CASRGTGGDTQYF.

The chain couples TRBV5-6 to TRBJ1-1; D is possibly TRBD1 (5 bases). The CDR3 spans 12 residues. V dropped 0 bases and J dropped 7 bases, with 7 bases sitting between them. Germline V gives CDR1 SGHDT, CDR2 YYEEEE. DNA of the CDR3: TGTGCCAGCAGCTTGGGACAGCTTGAAGCTTTCTTT. Translating gives CASSLGQLEAFF.